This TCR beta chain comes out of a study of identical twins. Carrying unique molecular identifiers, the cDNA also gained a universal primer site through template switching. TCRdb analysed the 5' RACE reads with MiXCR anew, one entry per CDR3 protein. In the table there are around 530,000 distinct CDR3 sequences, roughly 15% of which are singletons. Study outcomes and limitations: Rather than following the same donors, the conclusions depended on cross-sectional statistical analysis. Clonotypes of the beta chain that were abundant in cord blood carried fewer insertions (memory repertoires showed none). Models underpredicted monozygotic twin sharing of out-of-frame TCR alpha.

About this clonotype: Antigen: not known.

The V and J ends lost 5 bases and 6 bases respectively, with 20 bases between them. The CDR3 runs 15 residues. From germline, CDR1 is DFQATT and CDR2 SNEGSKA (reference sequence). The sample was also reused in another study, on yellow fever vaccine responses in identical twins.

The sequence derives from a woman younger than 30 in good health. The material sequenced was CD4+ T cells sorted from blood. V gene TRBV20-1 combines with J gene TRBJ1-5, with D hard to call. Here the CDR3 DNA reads TGCAGTGCTTCGGCCGAGAGAATACGGGGTCAGCCCCAGCATTTT. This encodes CSASAERIRGQPQHF.